These 8 T cell receptor beta chains were sequenced from one sample in a study of T cell responses to AZD1222 COVID-19 vaccine. Repertoires were generated with immunoSEQ multiplex PCR, while TCRdb's copy carries only in-frame clones and drops some. The table shows some 96,000 clones, with about nine tenths occurring only once. The material was peripheral blood, obtained on day 0 of AZD1222 vaccination. The receptors were gathered from an adult in good health.

V usage is TRBV7-9 and J usage is TRBJ2-7, with D possibly TRBD1 on 6 matching bases. CDR3 length: 15 amino acids. The germline V gene has CDR1 SEHNR and CDR2 FQNEAQ (reference sequence). Trimming took off 4 bases at V and 0 bases at J, with 13 bases between the two ends. Here the CDR3 reads CASSSPTGRSYEQYF. CDR3 nucleotide sequence: TGTGCCAGCAGCTCCCCGACAGGCCGCTCCTACGAGCAGTACTTC.

The chain couples TRBV3-1 (or the pseudogene TRBV3-2) to TRBJ2-1; 14 nucleotides match TRBD2. The junction had 5 bases not matched to a gene; V was cut back by 3 bases and J by 4 bases. CDR1 and CDR2 (germline): LGHDT, YNNKEL (reference sequence). CDR3 length: 17 residues. The CDR3 loop reads CASSHDGLAGGYNEQFF. CDR3 bases: TGTGCCAGCAGCCATGACGGACTAGCGGGAGGTTACAATGAGCAGTTCTTC.

The chain links TRBV9 to TRBJ1-2; 8 bases match TRBD1. This CDR3 contains 17 residues. Unmatched junction bases numbered 12, after V lost 3 bases and J lost 2 bases. Germline CDR1 SGDLS, CDR2 YYNGEE. The CDR3 region has the DNA TGTGCCAGCAGCGCCGGACCCCGGACAGGGACGAACTATGGCTACACCTTC. Residues: CASSAGPRTGTNYGYTF.

This sequence joins TRBV7-6 and TRBJ2-3; D is ambiguous. The CDR3 is 14 amino acids. V lost 3 bases and J 2 bases, leaving 9 bases between the germline ends. Germline CDR1 is SGHVS and CDR2 is FNYEAQ. DNA of the CDR3: TGTGCCAGCAGCTTCAACAGAAACACAGATACGCAGTATTTT. Encoded protein: CASSFNRNTDTQYF.

V gene TRBV9 combines with J gene TRBJ2-2; possible D gene TRBD2, 6 bases. CDR3 length: 17 residues. Germline CDR1 SGDLS, CDR2 YYNGEE. V lost 0 bases and J lost 1, with 13 bases in between. Here the CDR3 DNA reads TGTGCCAGCAGCGTAGTAGGAGGGACGAGGAACACCGGGGAGCTGTTTTTT. This codes for CASSVVGGTRNTGELFF.

The rearrangement links TRBV2 to TRBJ1-2; the match to TRBD1 covers 11 bases. CDR3 size: 16 residues. From germline, CDR1 is SNHLY and CDR2 FYNNEI. The V and J ends lost 7 bases and 4 bases, in that order; junction bases with no gene match: 11. CDR3 bases: TGTGCCAGCACCCCGGGGACAGGGGGGGCTCGCTATGGCTACACCTTC. Its translation is CASTPGTGGARYGYTF.

V and J are TRBV29-1 and TRBJ2-1; the D gene is possibly TRBD2 (5 bases). This CDR3 contains 18 residues. V was shortened by 3 bases and J by 4 bases, with 25 bases between the two germline ends. CDR1 is SQVTM, CDR2 ANQGSEA, per germline. The chain's CDR3 is CSVDSTWRQDLSYNEQFF. For the CDR3, the DNA is TGCAGCGTTGATTCGACCTGGAGGCAGGATCTTAGTTACAATGAGCAGTTCTTC.

J is TRBJ2-1 and V is TRBV10-3; 10 nucleotides match TRBD2. The CDR3 contains 14 residues. With V trimmed by 2 bases and J by 5 bases, 0 bases remained unmatched. Germline CDR1 and CDR2: ENHRY and SYGVKD. The CDR3 region is CAISELAGDNEQFF. CDR3 nucleotides: TGTGCCATCAGTGAGCTAGCGGGGGACAATGAGCAGTTCTTC.